The rows below give T cell receptor beta chains drawn from one sample of a study of T-cell memory formation after mild COVID-19. TCRdb reprocessed the 5' RACE reads via MiXCR and lists one record per CDR3 protein. Of 210,000 or so distinct CDR3 sequences in the sample, about 11% were seen once. What was sequenced was PBMCs or a T cell subset sorted from them (not recorded which). The receptors shown here come from a man between 18 and 29 years old who had mild COVID-19 (a few samples of this study predate the infection). Cell type and time point are not known. CDR3s include the opening cysteine and the closing phenylalanine or tryptophan.

TRBJ2-5 | TRBV7-2 | CASSLVAGNAQETQYF
TRBJ2-2 | TRBV7-2 | CASSFDSQNTGELFF
TRBJ1-4 | TRBV7-6 | CASSLRTVNEKLFF
TRBJ1-3 | TRBV12-3/TRBV12-4 | CASSLKPGGTGNTIYF
TRBJ1-5 | TRBV10-3 | CAISGGQEGNQPQHF
TRBJ2-2 | TRBV5-1 | CASVAGTANTGELFF
TRBJ1-1 | TRBV24-1 | CATSEGNTEAFF
TRBJ2-7 | TRBV30 | CAWSRGTPNEQYF
TRBJ1-2 | TRBV5-1 | CASSRSPEIYGYTF
TRBJ2-1 | TRBV7-2 | CASSSQPGLAGGGEQFF
TRBJ2-5 | TRBV29-1 | CSVTATLRGETQYF
TRBJ2-7 | TRBV9 | CASSVAPSDFAYEQYF
TRBJ1-2 | TRBV10-3 | CAISEGDFVGNGYTF
TRBJ2-3 | TRBV5-1 | CASSQGVGSGDTQYF
TRBJ1-1 | TRBV4-3 | CASSQDVWVNLEAFF
TRBJ2-1 | TRBV3-1 | CASSQAGAYNEQFF
TRBJ1-6 | TRBV7-2 | CASSPHQQGFSSPLHF
TRBJ1-5 | TRBV20-1 | CSARDYLQEISRRGNQPQHF
TRBJ2-5 | TRBV19 | CASSILTSPETQYF
TRBJ1-2 | TRBV15 | CATSRDGRTELYGYTF
TRBJ1-2 | TRBV5-5 | CASSLDQPFGYTF
TRBJ2-3 | TRBV6-8 | CASSYWTSGASTDTQYF
TRBJ2-1 | TRBV29-1 | CSVGDYLNEQFF
TRBJ1-2 | TRBV29-1 | CSVAPGTVSNYGYTF
TRBJ1-6 | TRBV1 | CTSSPRRRGNSPLHF
TRBJ2-5 | TRBV4-2 | CASSRLASGGSGETQYF
TRBJ2-7 | TRBV5-1 | CASSHRDRAYEQYF